The present entry profiles one TCR beta chain with its context. The antigen it recognizes is unknown. This clone may be a read error of a much larger clone one base away. From cysteine to phenylalanine, the CDR3 is 12 amino acids long. Only CDR3 DNA remains: 36 bases, in frame from the first base. For CDR1 and CDR2, the germline V gene lists SGHVS and FNYEAQ. TCR beta rearrangements were amplified from genomic DNA extracted from peripheral blood rather than from sorted cells or RNA. Rearranged TRB sequences spanning V, D and J segments were amplified in a multiplex touch-down PCR with a mixed TRB-A/B primer pool. Illumina adapters and sample indices were attached to the amplicons in two consecutive PCR reactions using Phusion HS II polymerase. Amplicons were gel-purified using the NucleoSpin Gel and PCR Clean-up kit and were subsequently checked with Qubit and an Agilent 2100 Bioanalyzer. Sequencing of the libraries was done on an Illumina MiSeq with paired-end, single-indexed 600-cycle runs. As for the original processing: Processing of the TRB sequences was carried out with MiXCR versions 2.12 and 3.0.5. Each unique CDR3 nucleotide sequence counted as one clone, and only productive sequences with at least two reads were retained. Repertoire metrics included Shannon diversity, evenness, clonality (one minus evenness), and alpha-parameterized diversity profiles from alpha 0 to 5. The IGoR algorithm was used to calculate generation probabilities for clones in the paired samples taken before and after chemotherapy. TCRdb reworked the public reads: Q25 trimming with fastp, MiXCR clone assembly, productive beta chains retained. Every entry covers one CDR3 protein and lists the most common genes and DNA from its rows. These V and J calls rely on TCRdb rather than the paper's analysis. The sample table holds about 11,000 distinct CDR3 sequences, of which about 24% were seen once. Around 1.9% of the sample belongs to the ten largest clones.

The sample originates from a study of T cell repertoires in aging, cancer and after chemotherapy (dated by TCRdb to between 2018 and 2021). Regarding the complete study: Six donor age groups were covered, ranging from 30 or younger up to 70 or older, and each group contained at least three individuals. TCR repertoires from healthy donor controls were recorded over periods of several months to years and showed clear clonal overlap between repeated samplings. The complete dataset included some 10 million TCR reads. To look at immunoaging and at how T cells reconstitute after chemotherapy, the study profiled TCR beta repertoires in peripheral blood from both healthy donors and cancer patients. The cohort comprised around 220 cancer patients, 94 with hematological and some 120 with solid cancers, plus 95 healthy donors as a reference group.

The paper as a whole reports these results and caveats: In healthy donors, the decline in TCR diversity with age was mainly due to loss of richness, whereas in cancer patients loss of evenness also played a role. Untreated patients with hematological or solid cancers showed significantly lower blood TCR diversity and higher clonality than age-matched healthy donors. It was noted by the authors that conclusions about immunological memory after chemotherapy cannot be drawn from the repertoire data. In both cancer cohorts, median generation probability rose over the chemotherapy interval, which suggests that the repertoire was reconstituted through rebound thymic output.

This receptor was identified in a human donor in good health. This receptor chain uses TRBV7-6 and TRBJ1-2; confidence is insufficient to name the D gene. The sequencing sample was made of blood. The CDR3 reads CANSLSPIGYTF. The DNA reads as follows: TGTGCCAACAGCTTAAGCCCAATAGGCTACACCTTC.